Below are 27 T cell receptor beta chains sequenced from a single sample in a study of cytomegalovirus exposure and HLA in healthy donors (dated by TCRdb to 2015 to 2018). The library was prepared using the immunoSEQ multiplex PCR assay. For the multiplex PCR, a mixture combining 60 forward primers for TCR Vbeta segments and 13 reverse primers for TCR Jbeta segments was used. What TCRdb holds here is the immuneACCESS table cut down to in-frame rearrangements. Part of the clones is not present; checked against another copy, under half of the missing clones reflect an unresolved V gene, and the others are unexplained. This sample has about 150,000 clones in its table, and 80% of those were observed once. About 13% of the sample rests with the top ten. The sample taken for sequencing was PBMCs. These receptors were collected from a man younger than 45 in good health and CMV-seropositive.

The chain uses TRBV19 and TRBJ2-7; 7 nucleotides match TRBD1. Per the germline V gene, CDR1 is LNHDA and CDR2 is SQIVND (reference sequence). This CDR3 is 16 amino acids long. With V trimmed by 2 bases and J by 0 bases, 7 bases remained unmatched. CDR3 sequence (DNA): TGTGCCAGTAGTATAATTCCGGGACAGAGCTCCTACGAGCAGTACTTC. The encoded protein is CASSIIPGQSSYEQYF.

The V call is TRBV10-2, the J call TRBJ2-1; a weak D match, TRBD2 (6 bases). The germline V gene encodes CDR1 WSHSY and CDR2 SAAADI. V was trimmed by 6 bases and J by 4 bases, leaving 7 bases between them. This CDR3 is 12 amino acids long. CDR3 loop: CASSGGYNEQFF. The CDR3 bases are TGCGCCAGCAGCGGGGGATACAATGAGCAGTTCTTC.

The DNA of the CDR3 is TGCGCCAGCGCGGGACAGTCGTACGAGCAGTACTTC. Translating gives CASAGQSYEQYF. The chain couples TRBV5-1 to TRBJ2-5; possible D gene TRBD1, 7 bases. The DNA end lines up better with TRBJ2-7; the J call may be wrong. The germline V gene has CDR1 SGHRS and CDR2 YFSETQ. The CDR3 runs to 12 residues.

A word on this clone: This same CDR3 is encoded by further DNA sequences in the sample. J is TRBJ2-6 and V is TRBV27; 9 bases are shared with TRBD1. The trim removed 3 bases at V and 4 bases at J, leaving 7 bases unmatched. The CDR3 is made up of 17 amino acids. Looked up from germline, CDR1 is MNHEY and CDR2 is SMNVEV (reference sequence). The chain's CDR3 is CASSFRDRVSGANVLTF. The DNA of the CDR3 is TGTGCCAGCAGTTTCCGGGACAGGGTGTCGGGGGCCAACGTCCTGACTTTC.

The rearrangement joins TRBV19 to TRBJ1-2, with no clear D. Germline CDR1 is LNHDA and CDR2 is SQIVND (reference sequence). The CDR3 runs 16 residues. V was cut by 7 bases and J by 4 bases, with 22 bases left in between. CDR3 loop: CASTVAGGSEGYGYTF. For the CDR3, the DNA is TGTGCCAGTACGGTCGCAGGAGGATCCGAGGGCTATGGCTACACCTTC.

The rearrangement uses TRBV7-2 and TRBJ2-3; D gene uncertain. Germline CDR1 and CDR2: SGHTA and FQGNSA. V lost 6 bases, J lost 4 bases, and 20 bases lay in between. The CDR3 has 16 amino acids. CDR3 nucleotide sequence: TGTGCCAGCAGTCCCCCCCGGAGTAGTTACCCAGATACGCAGTATTTT. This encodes CASSPPRSSYPDTQYF.

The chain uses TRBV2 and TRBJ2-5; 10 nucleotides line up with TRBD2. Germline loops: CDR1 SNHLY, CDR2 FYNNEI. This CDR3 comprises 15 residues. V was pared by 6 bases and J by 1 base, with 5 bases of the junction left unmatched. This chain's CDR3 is CASRGTSASQETQYF. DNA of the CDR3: TGTGCCAGCAGGGGGACTAGCGCCTCCCAAGAGACCCAGTACTTC.

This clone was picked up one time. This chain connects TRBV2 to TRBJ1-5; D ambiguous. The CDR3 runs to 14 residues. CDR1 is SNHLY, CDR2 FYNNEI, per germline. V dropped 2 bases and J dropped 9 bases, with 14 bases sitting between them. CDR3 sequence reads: CASSESDVTGPQHF. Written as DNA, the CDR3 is TGTGCCAGCAGTGAATCGGATGTCACGGGGCCCCAGCATTTT.

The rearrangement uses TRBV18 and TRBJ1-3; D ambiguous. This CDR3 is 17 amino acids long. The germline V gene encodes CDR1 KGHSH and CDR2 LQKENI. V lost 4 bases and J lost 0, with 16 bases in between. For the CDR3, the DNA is TGTGCCAGCTCACATAAAATCAGAACAAGCTCTGGAAACACCATATATTTT. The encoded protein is CASSHKIRTSSGNTIYF.

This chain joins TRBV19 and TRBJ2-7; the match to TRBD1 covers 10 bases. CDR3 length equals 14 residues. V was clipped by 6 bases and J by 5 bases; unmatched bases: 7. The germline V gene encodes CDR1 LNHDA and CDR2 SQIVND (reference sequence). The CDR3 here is CASRSRDRGHEQYF. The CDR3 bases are TGTGCCAGTAGGTCCCGGGACAGGGGACACGAGCAGTACTTC.

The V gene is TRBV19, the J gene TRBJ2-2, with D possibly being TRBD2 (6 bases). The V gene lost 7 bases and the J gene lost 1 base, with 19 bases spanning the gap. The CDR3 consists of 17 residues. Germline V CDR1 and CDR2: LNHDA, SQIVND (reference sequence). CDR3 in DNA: TGTGCCAGTAACTCCCGGGCGGGGCGAGGGAACACCGGGGAGCTGTTTTTT. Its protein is CASNSRAGRGNTGELFF.

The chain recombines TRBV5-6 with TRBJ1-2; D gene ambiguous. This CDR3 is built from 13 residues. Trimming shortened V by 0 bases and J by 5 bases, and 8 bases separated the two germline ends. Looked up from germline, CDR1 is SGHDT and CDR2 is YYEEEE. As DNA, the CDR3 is TGTGCCAGCAGCTTGGTCACGGAGTATGGCTACACCTTC. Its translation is CASSLVTEYGYTF.

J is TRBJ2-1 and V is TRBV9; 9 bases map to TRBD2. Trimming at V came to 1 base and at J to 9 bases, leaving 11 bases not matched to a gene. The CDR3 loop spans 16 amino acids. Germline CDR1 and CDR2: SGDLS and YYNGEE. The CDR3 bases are TGTGCCAGCAGCGTATATGATAGCGGGAGATCTATTGAGCAGTTCTTC. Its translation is CASSVYDSGRSIEQFF.

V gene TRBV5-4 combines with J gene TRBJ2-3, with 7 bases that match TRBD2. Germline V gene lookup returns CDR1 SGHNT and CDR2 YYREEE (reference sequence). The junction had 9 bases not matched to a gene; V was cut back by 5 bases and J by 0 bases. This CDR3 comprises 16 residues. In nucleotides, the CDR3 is TGTGCCAGCAGTCCGGGGGGACGTAGAAGCACAGATACGCAGTATTTT. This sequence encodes CASSPGGRRSTDTQYF.

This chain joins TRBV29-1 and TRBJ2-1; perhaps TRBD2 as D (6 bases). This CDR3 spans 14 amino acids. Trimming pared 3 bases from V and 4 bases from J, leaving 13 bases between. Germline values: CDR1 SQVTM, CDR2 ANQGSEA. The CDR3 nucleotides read TGCAGCGTTGAGGGGGGTCCCTTTTACAATGAGCAGTTCTTC. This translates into CSVEGGPFYNEQFF.

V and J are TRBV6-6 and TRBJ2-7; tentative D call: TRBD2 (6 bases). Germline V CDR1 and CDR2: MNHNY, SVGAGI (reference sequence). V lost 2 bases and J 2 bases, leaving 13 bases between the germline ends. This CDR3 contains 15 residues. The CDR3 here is CASSYSGQGPYEQYF. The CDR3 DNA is TGTGCCAGCAGTTACAGCGGGCAGGGACCCTACGAGCAGTACTTC.

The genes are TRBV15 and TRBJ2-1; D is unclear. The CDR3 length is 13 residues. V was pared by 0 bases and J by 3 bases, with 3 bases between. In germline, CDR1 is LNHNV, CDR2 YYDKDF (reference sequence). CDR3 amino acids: CATSRDRYNEQFF. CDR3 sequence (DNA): TGTGCCACCAGCAGAGACCGCTACAATGAGCAGTTCTTC.

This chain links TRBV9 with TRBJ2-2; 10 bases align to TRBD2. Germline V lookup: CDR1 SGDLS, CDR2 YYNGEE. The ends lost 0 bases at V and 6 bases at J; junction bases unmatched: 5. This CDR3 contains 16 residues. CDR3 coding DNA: TGTGCCAGCAGCGTAGAGGCTAGCGGGAGAGCCGGGGAGCTGTTTTTT. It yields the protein CASSVEASGRAGELFF.

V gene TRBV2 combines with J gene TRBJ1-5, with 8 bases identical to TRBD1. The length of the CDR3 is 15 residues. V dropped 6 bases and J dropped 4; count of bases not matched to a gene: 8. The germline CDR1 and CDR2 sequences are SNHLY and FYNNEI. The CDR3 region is CASRLGQALNQPQHF. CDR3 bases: TGTGCCAGCAGGCTGGGACAGGCGCTAAATCAGCCCCAGCATTTT. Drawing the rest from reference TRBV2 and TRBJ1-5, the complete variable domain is EPEVTQTPSHQVTQMGQEVILRCVPISNHLYFYWYRQILGQKVEFLVSFYNNEISEKSEIFDDQFSVERPDGSNFTLKIRSTKLEDSAMYFCASRLGQALNQPQHFGDGTRLSIL.

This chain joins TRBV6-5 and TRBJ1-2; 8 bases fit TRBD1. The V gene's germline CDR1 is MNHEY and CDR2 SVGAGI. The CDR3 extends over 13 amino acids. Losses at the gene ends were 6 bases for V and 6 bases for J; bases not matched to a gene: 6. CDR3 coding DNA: TGTGCCAGCAGATTACAGGGGGGAGATGGCTACACCTTC. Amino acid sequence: CASRLQGGDGYTF.

The CDR3 reads CASSLRAGMNTGELFF. The CDR3 DNA is TGTGCCAGCAGCTTACGGGCGGGGATGAACACCGGGGAGCTGTTTTTT. The J gene is TRBJ2-2, the V gene TRBV7-3, with D perhaps TRBD2 (6 bases). This CDR3 has 16 residues. From germline, CDR1 is SGHTA and CDR2 FQGTGA. Trimming took off 2 bases at V and 1 base at J, with 11 bases between the two ends. The complete variable domain, with remaining parts taken from reference TRBV7-3 and TRBJ2-2, reads GAGVSQTPSNKVTEKGKYVELRCDPISGHTALYWYRQSLGQGPEFLIYFQGTGAADDSGLPNDRFFAVRPEGSVSTLKIQRTERGDSAVYLCASSLRAGMNTGELFFGEGSRLTVL.

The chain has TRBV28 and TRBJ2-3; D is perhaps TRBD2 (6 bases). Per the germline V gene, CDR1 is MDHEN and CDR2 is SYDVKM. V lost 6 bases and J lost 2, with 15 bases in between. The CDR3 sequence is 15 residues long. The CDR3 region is CASRGGSDYTDTQYF. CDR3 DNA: TGTGCCAGCAGGGGCGGATCGGACTACACAGATACGCAGTATTTT.

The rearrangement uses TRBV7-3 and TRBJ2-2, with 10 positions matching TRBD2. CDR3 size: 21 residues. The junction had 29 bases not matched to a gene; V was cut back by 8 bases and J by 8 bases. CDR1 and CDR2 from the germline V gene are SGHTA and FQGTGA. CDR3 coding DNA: TGTGCCAGCCGCGTGAGATTCCGGACTAGCGGCCAAAGACCGAGGAGAGGGGAGCTGTTTTTT. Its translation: CASRVRFRTSGQRPRRGELFF.

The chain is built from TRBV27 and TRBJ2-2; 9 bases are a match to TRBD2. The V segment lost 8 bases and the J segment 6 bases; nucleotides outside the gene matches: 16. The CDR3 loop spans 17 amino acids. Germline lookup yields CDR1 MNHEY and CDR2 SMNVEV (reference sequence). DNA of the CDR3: TGTGCCAGCGCCCCGCGGGGGGGCGGTTCCCTGCCCGGGGAGCTGTTTTTT. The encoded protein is CASAPRGGGSLPGELFF.

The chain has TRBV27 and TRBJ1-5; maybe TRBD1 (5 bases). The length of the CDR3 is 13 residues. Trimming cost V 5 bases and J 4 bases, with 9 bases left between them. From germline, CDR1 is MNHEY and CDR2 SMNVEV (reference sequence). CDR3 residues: CASSGEGNQPQHF. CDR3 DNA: TGTGCCAGCAGTGGGGAGGGGAATCAGCCCCAGCATTTT.

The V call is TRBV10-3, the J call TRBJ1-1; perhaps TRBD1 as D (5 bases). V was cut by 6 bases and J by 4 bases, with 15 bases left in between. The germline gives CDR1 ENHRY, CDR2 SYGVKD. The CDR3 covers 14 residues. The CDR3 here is CAISTSRERTEAFF. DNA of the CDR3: TGTGCCATCAGCACCTCCAGGGAACGCACTGAAGCTTTCTTT.

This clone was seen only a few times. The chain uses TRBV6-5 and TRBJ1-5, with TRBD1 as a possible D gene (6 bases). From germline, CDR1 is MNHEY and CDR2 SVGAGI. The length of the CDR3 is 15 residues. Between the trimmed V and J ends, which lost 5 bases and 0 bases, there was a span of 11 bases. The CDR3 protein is CASSPDSYSNQPQHF. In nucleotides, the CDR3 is TGTGCCAGCAGTCCGGACAGTTATAGCAATCAGCCCCAGCATTTT.